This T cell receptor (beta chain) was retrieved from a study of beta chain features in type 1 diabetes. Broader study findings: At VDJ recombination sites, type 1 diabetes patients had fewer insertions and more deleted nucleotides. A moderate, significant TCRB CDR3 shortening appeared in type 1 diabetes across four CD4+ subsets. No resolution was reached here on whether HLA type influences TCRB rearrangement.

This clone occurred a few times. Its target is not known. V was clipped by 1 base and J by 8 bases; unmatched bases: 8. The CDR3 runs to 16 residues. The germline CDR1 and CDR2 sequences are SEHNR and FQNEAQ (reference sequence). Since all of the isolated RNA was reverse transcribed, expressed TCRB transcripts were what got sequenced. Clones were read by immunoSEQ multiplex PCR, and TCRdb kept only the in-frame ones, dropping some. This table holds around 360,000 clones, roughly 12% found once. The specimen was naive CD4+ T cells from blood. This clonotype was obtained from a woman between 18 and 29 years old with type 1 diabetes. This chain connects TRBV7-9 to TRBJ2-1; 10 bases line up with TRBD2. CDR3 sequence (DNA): TGTGCCAGCAGCTTAGGGCTAGCGGGAGCAGGCGATGAGCAGTTCTTC. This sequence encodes CASSLGLAGAGDEQFF.